This is a list of T cell receptor beta chains from one sample in a study of T-cell memory formation after mild COVID-19. MiXCR, run by TCRdb on the 5' RACE reads, gives a single entry per CDR3 protein. The sample shows about 320,000 distinct CDR3 sequences, about 13% of them seen only once. The sample consisted of PBMCs or a T cell subset sorted from them (not recorded which). All receptors come from a man aged 18 to 35 who had mild COVID-19 (a few samples of this study predate the infection). Cell type and time point are not known. CDR3s leave out the opening cysteine and the closing phenylalanine or tryptophan. Size is omitted from some rows. Given values are once, few, many or a class for expanded clones.

CDR3aa,v_gene,abundance,j_gene
ASSLVGGRSYNEQF,TRBV7-9,many,TRBJ2-1
ASSVSPQAYYGYT,TRBV9,.,TRBJ1-2
ASSVDRDNEAF,TRBV7-2,few,TRBJ1-1
SSLKGGPKDTQY,TRBV20-1,.,TRBJ2-3
ASRQQGRGTEAF,TRBV7-2,.,TRBJ1-1
ATSDRPISSGGELF,TRBV24-1,.,TRBJ2-2
ATAGTGNSGANVLT,TRBV7-9,few,TRBJ2-6
SARARLAGGRGEQY,TRBV20-1,many,TRBJ2-7
SVGGSQETQY,TRBV29-1,.,TRBJ2-5
ASNPTPPTGSETQY,TRBV7-2,few,TRBJ2-5
ASRWDFSPEY,TRBV5-5,.,TRBJ2-5
ASSQVVGAGTDTQY,TRBV3-1,.,TRBJ2-3
ATSDLAEPPGNTIY,TRBV24-1,many,TRBJ1-3
ASSVEPGGQETQY,TRBV9,few,TRBJ2-5
ASRPGFGSNQPQH,TRBV6-2/TRBV6-3,.,TRBJ1-5
SAGGGYGHNSPLH,TRBV20-1,.,TRBJ1-6
ASRRTPGQGFSGANVLT,TRBV6-1,few,TRBJ2-6
ASTLPDRGNEQF,TRBV6-2/TRBV6-3,few,TRBJ2-1
AWSVQGSGEKLF,TRBV30,many,TRBJ1-4
ASSTDRGPDTDYEQY,TRBV5-6,.,TRBJ2-7
ASRLDNSGNTIY,TRBV7-2,.,TRBJ1-3
ASSQDSAGGNTEAF,TRBV4-3,few,TRBJ1-1
ASSFEAGGGDTQY,TRBV12-3/TRBV12-4,few,TRBJ2-3
AWATRGTPSTDTQY,TRBV30,.,TRBJ2-3
ASSGQGGYT,TRBV12-3/TRBV12-4,few,TRBJ1-2
ASSLGLAGKQETQY,TRBV5-1,.,TRBJ2-5
ASSSPGRSSTDTQY,TRBV7-9,few,TRBJ2-3
ASSSEGLVGTQY,TRBV5-1,many,TRBJ2-5
ASSYVAGTLKDTQY,TRBV6-2/TRBV6-3,.,TRBJ2-3
ASSPHWDRPSYEQY,TRBV4-3,many,TRBJ2-7
ATKNGGNEVDEQF,TRBV2,few,TRBJ2-1